This record looks at one T cell receptor beta chain sequence and its context. There are 16 residues in the CDR3. V lost 6 bases, J lost 2 bases, and 18 bases lay in between. The germline gives CDR1 MDHEN, CDR2 SYDVKM. The sample originates from a study of shared clonotypes between healthy human individuals. Clones were sequenced by immunoSEQ multiplex PCR, and TCRdb holds only the in-frame ones, with some missing. Here the sample spans around 1.4 million clones, about 98.5% being singletons. The sequenced sample was naive CD4+ T cells sorted from blood. Indicated subset: CD45RA+ positively selected. This clonotype was sampled from a man between 25 and 39 years old in good health. The chain uses TRBV28 and TRBJ2-3; D may be TRBD2 (6 bases). The CDR3 region is CASSPFGLASTDTQYF. CDR3 in DNA: TGTGCCAGCAGCCCTTTTGGCCTAGCGTCCACAGATACGCAGTATTTT.